One sample yielded the 25 T cell receptor beta chains listed below, sequenced in a study of blood T cell repertoires in COVID-19. Assay used: immunoSEQ multiplex PCR; TCRdb lists only in-frame clones, some missing. The sample holds tens of thousands of clones, approximately 90% seen once. Material: peripheral blood. These receptors originate from an older woman with active COVID-19.

The rearrangement joins TRBV3-1 (or the pseudogene TRBV3-2) to TRBJ1-3; weak D call: TRBD1 (6 bases). V was cut by 4 bases and J by 6 bases, with 16 bases left in between. From germline, CDR1 is LGHDT and CDR2 YNNKEL (reference sequence). The CDR3 extends over 15 amino acids. CDR3 bases: TGTGCCAGCAGCCGCTCCAGGGGTTCAGTAAACACCATATATTTT. This codes for CASSRSRGSVNTIYF.

V is TRBV5-4 and J is TRBJ2-5, with a possible D match to TRBD2 (7 bases). This CDR3 comprises 13 residues. Germline V gives CDR1 SGHNT, CDR2 YYREEE (reference sequence). Trimming took off 1 base at V and 4 bases at J, with 8 bases between the two ends. CDR3 residues: CASSLRGGETQYF. For the CDR3, the DNA is TGTGCCAGCAGCTTGAGGGGGGGAGAGACCCAGTACTTC.

The chain is built from TRBV2 and TRBJ2-5; TRBD1 agrees at 8 bases. Germline lookup yields CDR1 SNHLY and CDR2 FYNNEI. The CDR3 loop spans 14 amino acids. V gave up 1 base and J gave up 4 bases; unmatched junction bases: 2. In DNA, the CDR3 is TGTGCCAGCAGTGAAGGGACAGGGAGAGAGACCCAGTACTTC. Translated: CASSEGTGRETQYF.

The rearrangement links TRBV18 to TRBJ1-4, with 7 bases that match TRBD1. CDR1 KGHSH and CDR2 LQKENI come from the germline V gene. The junction had 9 bases not matched to a gene; V was cut back by 7 bases and J by 10 bases. The CDR3 runs to 13 residues. CDR3 DNA sequence: TGTGCCAGCTTCGCGACAGGGAAAGGAAAACTGTTTTTT. This encodes CASFATGKGKLFF.

The gene calls are TRBV14 and TRBJ2-2; tentatively, D is TRBD2 (6 bases). V shed 5 bases and J shed 10 bases, with 17 bases lying between them. CDR1 is SGHDN and CDR2 is FVKESK in the germline V gene. This CDR3 has 14 amino acids. The CDR3 nucleotides read TGTGCCAGCAGCTCTCAACCGGGACTGGAGGAGCTGTTTTTT. Protein product: CASSSQPGLEELFF.

This rearrangement joins TRBV7-2 to TRBJ2-1, with 10 positions matching TRBD1. The germline V gene has CDR1 SGHTA and CDR2 FQGNSA. The CDR3 covers 15 residues. V dropped 6 bases and J dropped 7; count of bases not matched to a gene: 9. CDR3 residues: CASRLDRGGWNEQFF. The DNA for the CDR3 is TGTGCCAGCAGATTGGACAGGGGGGGGTGGAATGAGCAGTTCTTC.

This chain links TRBV28 with TRBJ2-1; D gene unclear. The CDR3 is 18 residues long. Germline CDR1 and CDR2: MDHEN and SYDVKM. Between the trimmed V and J ends, which lost 2 bases and 3 bases, there was a span of 20 bases. DNA for the CDR3: TGTGCCAGCAGTTTAGAGAAAGGAACAACGAGGAACTACAATGAGCAGTTCTTC. Translating gives CASSLEKGTTRNYNEQFF. Based on the CDR3 plus reference TRBV28 and TRBJ2-1, the full variable domain is DVKVTQSSRYLVKRTGEKVFLECVQDMDHENMFWYRQDPGLGLRLIYFSYDVKMKEKGDIPEGYSVSREKKERFSLILESASTNQTSMYLCASSLEKGTTRNYNEQFFGPGTRLTVL.

This chain connects TRBV19 to TRBJ2-6, with D possibly being TRBD1 (6 bases). The V and J ends lost 7 bases and 2 bases respectively, with 21 bases between them. This CDR3 is built from 18 residues. CDR1 is LNHDA and CDR2 is SQIVND in the germline V gene (reference sequence). The DNA of the CDR3 is TGTGCCAGTAACTCCAGAGGGACATTTCGTCCTGGGGCCAACGTCCTGACTTTC. Translation: CASNSRGTFRPGANVLTF.

V gene TRBV6-5 combines with J gene TRBJ1-3; possible D gene TRBD1, 6 bases. Germline loops: CDR1 MNHEY, CDR2 SVGAGI. Trimming pared 2 bases from V and 2 bases from J, leaving 10 bases between. The CDR3 extends over 15 amino acids. Here the CDR3 DNA reads TGTGCCAGCAGTTACCGGGGGGCAGCTGGAAACACCATATATTTT. Translation: CASSYRGAAGNTIYF.

The V gene is TRBV11-2, the J gene TRBJ2-4, with 10 positions matching TRBD1. With V trimmed by 5 bases and J by 8 bases, 6 bases remained unmatched. CDR3 length: 14 amino acids. The V gene's germline CDR1 is SGHAT and CDR2 FQNNGV. The CDR3 loop is CASSRRGTGDIQYF. In nucleotides, the CDR3 is TGTGCCAGCAGCCGACGGGGGACAGGGGACATTCAGTACTTC.

The J gene is TRBJ1-1, the V gene TRBV3-1 (or the pseudogene TRBV3-2); TRBD1 is a possible D gene (6 bases). The CDR3 loop spans 16 amino acids. V was shortened by 1 base and J by 2 bases, with 14 bases between the two germline ends. Germline V gene sequence: CDR1 LGHDT, CDR2 YNNKEL (reference sequence). The CDR3 DNA reads TGTGCCAGCAGCCAAGGGGTAGGGGGTTATAACACTGAAGCTTTCTTT. Translating it yields CASSQGVGGYNTEAFF.

This chain connects TRBV28 to TRBJ2-5; D unresolved. The CDR3 length is 15 residues. V gave up 3 bases and J gave up 1 base, with 12 bases separating them. Germline CDR1 is MDHEN and CDR2 is SYDVKM. The DNA of the CDR3 is TGTGCCAGCAGTTTTTCTATGAGATCCCAAGAGACCCAGTACTTC. This encodes CASSFSMRSQETQYF.

V and J are TRBV24-1 and TRBJ2-5; 8 positions match TRBD1. The J segment lost 5 bases and the V segment lost 2 bases, leaving 3 bases of the junction unmatched. This CDR3 is 14 amino acids long. Germline V gives CDR1 KGHDR, CDR2 SFDVKD. The CDR3 coding sequence is TGTGCCACCAGTGATTCGACAGGGGTGGAGACCCAGTACTTC. Translated: CATSDSTGVETQYF.

The gene calls are TRBV6-6 and TRBJ2-5; 8 positions match TRBD1. Germline V CDR1 and CDR2: MNHNY, SVGAGI (reference sequence). V trimming: 5 bases; J trimming: 4 bases; junction bases outside the gene matches: 3. This CDR3 contains 13 residues. CDR3 in amino acids: CASSTGGPETQYF. As DNA, the CDR3 is TGTGCCAGCAGTACAGGGGGTCCAGAGACCCAGTACTTC.

The V gene is TRBV5-1, the J gene TRBJ1-4; no clear D gene. The germline gives CDR1 SGHRS, CDR2 YFSETQ. V was pared by 4 bases and J by 4 bases, with 14 bases between. This CDR3 has 15 residues. Here the CDR3 DNA reads TGCGCCAGCAGCACCCGGGGAGGGCTTAATGAAAAACTGTTTTTT. This codes for CASSTRGGLNEKLFF.

This chain links TRBV5-1 with TRBJ2-7, with a possible D match to TRBD2 (5 bases). V lost 2 bases to trimming and J lost 0 bases, with 9 bases between them. Germline values: CDR1 SGHRS, CDR2 YFSETQ. The CDR3 is 14 amino acids. The CDR3 DNA reads as TGCGCCAGCAGCTTTCCGGGATCCTCCTACGAGCAGTACTTC. Translation gives CASSFPGSSYEQYF.

V usage is TRBV2 and J usage is TRBJ1-5, with a tentative D call TRBD1 (5 bases). There are 13 residues in the CDR3. The germline V gene has CDR1 SNHLY and CDR2 FYNNEI. The germline V and J ends were trimmed by 6 bases and 5 bases, with 11 bases remaining between them. The CDR3 loop reads CASSNRRDQPQHF. CDR3 bases: TGTGCCAGCAGCAACAGGAGGGATCAGCCCCAGCATTTT.

The rearrangement joins TRBV5-6 to TRBJ2-3; 12 bases align to TRBD2. This CDR3 contains 16 residues. CDR1 is SGHDT and CDR2 is YYEEEE in the germline V gene. J lost 6 bases, V lost 3 bases, and 8 bases had no gene match. CDR3 DNA: TGTGCCAGCAGCTCCTATCCTAGCGGGAGGGCCGATACGCAGTATTTT. Translating it yields CASSSYPSGRADTQYF.

This chain joins TRBV11-3 and TRBJ2-1, with D possibly matching TRBD1 (6 bases). This CDR3 region has 15 residues. V lost 0 bases to trimming and J lost 8 bases, with 14 bases between them. Germline V gene sequence: CDR1 SGHNT, CDR2 YENEEA. Written as DNA, the CDR3 is TGTGCCAGCAGCTTAGACGAGAGGACAGCGGATGAGCAGTTCTTC. It is translated as CASSLDERTADEQFF.

The V and J genes are TRBV28 and TRBJ2-1, with TRBD2 identical over 11 bases. Germline V gene sequence: CDR1 MDHEN, CDR2 SYDVKM. The CDR3 has 16 amino acids. V shed 0 bases, J shed 7 bases, and the junction held 5 bases outside the gene matches. In DNA, the CDR3 is TGTGCCAGCAGTTTATGGGCTAGCGGGGGGTGGAATGAGCAGTTCTTC. Amino acid sequence: CASSLWASGGWNEQFF.

The genes are TRBV28 and TRBJ1-3; D gene ambiguous. CDR1 and CDR2 from the germline V gene are MDHEN and SYDVKM. CDR3 size: 15 residues. V was clipped by 6 bases and J by 4 bases, with 16 bases between them. The CDR3 nucleotides are TGTGCCAGCAGCTCCCACGCAGGCACCGGAAACACCATATATTTT. Amino acid sequence: CASSSHAGTGNTIYF.

The chain carries TRBV28 and TRBJ1-5, with D perhaps TRBD1 (5 bases). Trimming cost V 2 bases and J 4 bases, with 9 bases left between them. The CDR3 length is 14 residues. Germline CDR1 reads MDHEN; CDR2 reads SYDVKM. Here the CDR3 reads CASSLRPGNQPQHF. The DNA for the CDR3 is TGTGCCAGCAGTTTAAGGCCAGGGAATCAGCCCCAGCATTTT.

This chain connects TRBV5-1 to TRBJ1-4; 7 bases map to TRBD1. Trimming at V came to 2 bases and at J to 5 bases, leaving 3 bases not matched to a gene. The germline V gene has CDR1 SGHRS and CDR2 YFSETQ. CDR3 length: 14 residues. CDR3 sequence (DNA): TGCGCCAGCAGCTTAGACAGGGCAAATGAAAAACTGTTTTTT. It codes for CASSLDRANEKLFF.

This sequence joins TRBV28 and TRBJ2-3, with no clear D. The germline CDR1 and CDR2 sequences are MDHEN and SYDVKM. V gave up 1 base and J gave up 6 bases, with 17 bases separating them. The CDR3 spans 16 residues. The CDR3 region is CASSLLGGDLTDTQYF. The CDR3 DNA sequence: TGTGCCAGCAGTTTATTAGGCGGTGACTTAACGGATACGCAGTATTTT. The full variable domain, with the rest looked up from reference TRBV28 and TRBJ2-3, is DVKVTQSSRYLVKRTGEKVFLECVQDMDHENMFWYRQDPGLGLRLIYFSYDVKMKEKGDIPEGYSVSREKKERFSLILESASTNQTSMYLCASSLLGGDLTDTQYFGPGTRLTVL.

The chain links TRBV5-1 to TRBJ1-2, with a weak D call TRBD1 (5 bases). In germline, CDR1 is SGHRS, CDR2 YFSETQ. The CDR3 has 14 amino acids. Trimming took 0 bases from V and 8 from J, leaving 14 bases between them. As DNA, the CDR3 is TGCGCCAGCAGCTTGGGGGCAGGGAAATACGGCTACACCTTC. It yields the protein CASSLGAGKYGYTF.